This T cell receptor beta chain was recorded in a study of OX40 agonist ivuxolimab in advanced cancers. Clones were sequenced by immunoSEQ multiplex PCR, and TCRdb holds only the in-frame ones, with some missing. The sample lists 65,000 to 90,000 clones, around nine tenths seen once, with 2.3% in the top ten. The V gene's germline CDR1 is GTSNPN and CDR2 SVGIG (reference sequence). V lost 4 bases and J 8 bases, leaving 13 bases between the germline ends. This CDR3 spans 12 amino acids. Regarding the study as a whole: Blood T cells, both CD4+ and CD8+, expanded clonally by week 6 at 0.1 to 3.0 mg/kg. Researchers did not establish what antigens the expanded peripheral T cells target.

Baseline, cycle 4 day 1, and cycle 7 day 1 were the blood sampling points. This clone has only one observation. Its antigen remains unidentified. The sequenced sample was CD4+ or CD8+ T cells sorted from blood, obtained in a trial of the OX40 agonist ivuxolimab. This chain connects TRBV30 to TRBJ2-3, with D maybe TRBD2 (6 bases). The TCR sequence derives from an adult with an advanced solid tumor such as melanoma, head and neck, liver or kidney cancer. CDR3 coding DNA: TGTGCCTGGACTGGGACTTCTTTTACGCAGTATTTT. Encoded protein: CAWTGTSFTQYF.